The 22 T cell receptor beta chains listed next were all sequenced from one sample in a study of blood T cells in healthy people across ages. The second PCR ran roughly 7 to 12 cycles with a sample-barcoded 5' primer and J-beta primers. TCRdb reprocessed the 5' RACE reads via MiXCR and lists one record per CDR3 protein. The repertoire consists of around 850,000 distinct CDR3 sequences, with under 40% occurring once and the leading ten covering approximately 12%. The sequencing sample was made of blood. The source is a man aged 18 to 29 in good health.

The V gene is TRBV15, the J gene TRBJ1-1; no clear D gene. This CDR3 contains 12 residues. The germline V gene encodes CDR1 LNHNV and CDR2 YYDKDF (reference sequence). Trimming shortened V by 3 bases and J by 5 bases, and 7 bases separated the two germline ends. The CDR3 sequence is CATSSPGTEAFF. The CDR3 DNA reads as TGTGCCACCAGCAGCCCCGGGACTGAAGCTTTCTTT.

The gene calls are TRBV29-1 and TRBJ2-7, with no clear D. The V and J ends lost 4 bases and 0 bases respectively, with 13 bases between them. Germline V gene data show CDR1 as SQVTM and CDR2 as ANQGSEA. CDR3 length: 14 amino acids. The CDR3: CSVVRQISSYEQYF. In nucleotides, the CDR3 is TGCAGCGTTGTAAGGCAGATAAGCTCCTACGAGCAGTACTTC.

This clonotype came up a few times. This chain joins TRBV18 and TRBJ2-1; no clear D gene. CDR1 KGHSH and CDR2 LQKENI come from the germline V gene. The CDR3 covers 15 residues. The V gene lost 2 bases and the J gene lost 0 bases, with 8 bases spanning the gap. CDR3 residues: CASSPIGSSYNEQFF. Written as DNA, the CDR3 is TGTGCCAGCTCACCAATAGGTAGCTCCTACAATGAGCAGTTCTTC.

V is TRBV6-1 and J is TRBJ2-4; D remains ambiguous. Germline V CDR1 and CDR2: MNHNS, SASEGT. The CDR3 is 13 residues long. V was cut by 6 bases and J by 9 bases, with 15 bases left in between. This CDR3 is CASREAAWPIQYF. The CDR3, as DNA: TGTGCCAGCAGAGAGGCAGCATGGCCCATTCAGTACTTC.

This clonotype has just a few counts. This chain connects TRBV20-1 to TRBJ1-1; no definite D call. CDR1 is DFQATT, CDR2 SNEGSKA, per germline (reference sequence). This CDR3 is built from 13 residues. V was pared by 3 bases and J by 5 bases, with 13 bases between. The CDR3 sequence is CSARGQLSTEAFF. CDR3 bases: TGCAGTGCTAGGGGCCAGCTTAGTACTGAAGCTTTCTTT.

The CDR3 loop is CASSLGRDRNTEAFF. For the CDR3, the DNA is TGTGCCAGCAGCTTGGGGCGAGACAGAAATACTGAAGCTTTCTTT. The chain has TRBV7-9 and TRBJ1-1, with D tentatively TRBD1 (5 bases). CDR3 length: 15 amino acids. Germline CDR1 and CDR2: SEHNR and FQNEAQ (reference sequence). Trimming removed 3 bases from V and 5 bases from J, with 16 bases in between.

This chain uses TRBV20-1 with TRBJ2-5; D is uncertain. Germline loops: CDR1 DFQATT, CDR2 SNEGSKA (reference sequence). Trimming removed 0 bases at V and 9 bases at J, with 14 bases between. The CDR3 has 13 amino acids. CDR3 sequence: CSARDPTSMAQYF. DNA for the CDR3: TGCAGTGCTAGAGATCCCACGAGCATGGCCCAGTACTTC.

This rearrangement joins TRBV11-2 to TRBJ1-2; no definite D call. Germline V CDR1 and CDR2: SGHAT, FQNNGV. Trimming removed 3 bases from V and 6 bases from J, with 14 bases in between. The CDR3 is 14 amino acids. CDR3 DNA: TGTGCCAGCAGCTTGAAGGGTGTAACCGATGGCTACACCTTC. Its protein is CASSLKGVTDGYTF.

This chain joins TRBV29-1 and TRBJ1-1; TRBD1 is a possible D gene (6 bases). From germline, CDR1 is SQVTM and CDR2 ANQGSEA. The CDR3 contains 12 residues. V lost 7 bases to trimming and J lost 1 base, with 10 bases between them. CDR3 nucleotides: TGCAGCGGCAACAGGGAGAACACTGAAGCTTTCTTT. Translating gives CSGNRENTEAFF.

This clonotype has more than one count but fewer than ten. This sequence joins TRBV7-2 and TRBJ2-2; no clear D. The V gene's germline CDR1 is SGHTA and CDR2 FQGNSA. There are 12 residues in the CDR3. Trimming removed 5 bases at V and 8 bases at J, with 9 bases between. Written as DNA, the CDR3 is TGTGCCAGCAGCCGATACGGGGGGGAGCTGTTTTTT. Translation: CASSRYGGELFF.

The CDR3 DNA reads TGTGCCAGCAGAGCACCTCTGAACACTGAAGCTTTCTTT. It is translated as CASRAPLNTEAFF. The chain joins TRBV28 to TRBJ1-1; D unclear. V lost 6 bases to trimming and J lost 0 bases, with 8 bases between them. The V gene's germline CDR1 is MDHEN and CDR2 SYDVKM. The CDR3 is 13 amino acids. The full variable domain, completed using reference TRBV28 and TRBJ1-1, is DVKVTQSSRYLVKRTGEKVFLECVQDMDHENMFWYRQDPGLGLRLIYFSYDVKMKEKGDIPEGYSVSREKKERFSLILESASTNQTSMYLCASRAPLNTEAFFGQGTRLTVV.

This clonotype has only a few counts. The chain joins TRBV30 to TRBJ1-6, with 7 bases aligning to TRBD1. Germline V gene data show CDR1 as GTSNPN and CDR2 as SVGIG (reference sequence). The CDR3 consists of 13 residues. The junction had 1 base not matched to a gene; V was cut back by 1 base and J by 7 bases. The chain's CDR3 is CAWSGGGNSPLHF. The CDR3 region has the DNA TGTGCCTGGAGTGGAGGGGGCAATTCACCCCTCCACTTT.

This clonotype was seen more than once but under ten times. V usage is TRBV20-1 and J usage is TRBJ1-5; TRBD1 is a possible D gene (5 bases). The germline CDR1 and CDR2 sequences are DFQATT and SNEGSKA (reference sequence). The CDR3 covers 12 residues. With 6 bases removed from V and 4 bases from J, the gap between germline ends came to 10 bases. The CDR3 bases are TGCAGTGCGGCGGGACTTAATCAGCCCCAGCATTTT. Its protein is CSAAGLNQPQHF.

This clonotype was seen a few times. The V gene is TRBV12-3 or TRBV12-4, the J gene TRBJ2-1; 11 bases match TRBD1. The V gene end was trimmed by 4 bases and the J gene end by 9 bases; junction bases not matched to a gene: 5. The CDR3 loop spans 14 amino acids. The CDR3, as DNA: TGTGCCAGCAGTTGGGACAGGGGGGCTGGTGAGCAGTTCTTC. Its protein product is CASSWDRGAGEQFF.

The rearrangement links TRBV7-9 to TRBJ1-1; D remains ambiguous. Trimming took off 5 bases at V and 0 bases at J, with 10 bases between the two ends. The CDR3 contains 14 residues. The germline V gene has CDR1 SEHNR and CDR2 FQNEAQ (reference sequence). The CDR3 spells CASSQDGLNTEAFF. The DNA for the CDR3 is TGTGCCAGCAGCCAGGACGGACTGAACACTGAAGCTTTCTTT.

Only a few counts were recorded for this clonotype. The CDR3 nucleotides read TGTGCCAGCAGCTATCCGTCAGGCTCTGGGGACTATGGCTACACCTTC. This encodes CASSYPSGSGDYGYTF. V is TRBV12-3 or TRBV12-4 and J is TRBJ1-2; D not resolved. V was trimmed by 6 bases and J by 3 bases, leaving 20 bases between them. The CDR3 has 16 amino acids.

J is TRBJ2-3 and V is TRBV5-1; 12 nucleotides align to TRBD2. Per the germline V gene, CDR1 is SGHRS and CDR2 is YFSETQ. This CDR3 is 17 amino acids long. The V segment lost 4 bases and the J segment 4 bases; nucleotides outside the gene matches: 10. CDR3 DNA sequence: TGCGCCAGCAGCCCCGCATGGACTAGCGGGGCAGCAGATACGCAGTATTTT. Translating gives CASSPAWTSGAADTQYF.

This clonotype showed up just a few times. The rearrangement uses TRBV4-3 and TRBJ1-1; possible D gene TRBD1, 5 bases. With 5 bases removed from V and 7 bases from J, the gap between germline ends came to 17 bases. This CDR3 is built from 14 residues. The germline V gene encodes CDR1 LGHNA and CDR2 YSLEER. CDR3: CASSITGTALEAFF. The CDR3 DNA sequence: TGCGCCAGCAGCATAACCGGGACGGCCCTTGAAGCTTTCTTT.

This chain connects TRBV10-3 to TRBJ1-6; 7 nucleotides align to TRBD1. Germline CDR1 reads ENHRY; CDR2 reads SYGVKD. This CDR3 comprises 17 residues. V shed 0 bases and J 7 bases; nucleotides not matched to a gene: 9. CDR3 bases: TGTGCCATCAGTGAGTCGCCGGAGGGGGCTTACAATTCACCCCTCCACTTT. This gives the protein CAISESPEGAYNSPLHF.

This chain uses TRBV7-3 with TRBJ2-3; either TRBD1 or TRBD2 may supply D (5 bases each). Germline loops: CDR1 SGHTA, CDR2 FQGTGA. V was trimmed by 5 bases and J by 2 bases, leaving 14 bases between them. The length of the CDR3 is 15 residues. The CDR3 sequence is CASSLFGGNTDTQYF. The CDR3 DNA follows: TGTGCCAGCAGCCTATTTGGGGGTAACACAGATACGCAGTATTTT. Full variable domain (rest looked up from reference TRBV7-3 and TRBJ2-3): GAGVSQTPSNKVTEKGKYVELRCDPISGHTALYWYRQSLGQGPEFLIYFQGTGAADDSGLPNDRFFAVRPEGSVSTLKIQRTERGDSAVYLCASSLFGGNTDTQYFGPGTRLTVL.

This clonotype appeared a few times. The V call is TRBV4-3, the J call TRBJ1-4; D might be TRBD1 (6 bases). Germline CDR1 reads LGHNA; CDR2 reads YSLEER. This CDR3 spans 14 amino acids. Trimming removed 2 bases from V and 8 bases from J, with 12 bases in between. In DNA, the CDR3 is TGCGCCAGCAGCCAAAGGGGGGGAGTCGAAAAACTGTTTTTT. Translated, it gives CASSQRGGVEKLFF.

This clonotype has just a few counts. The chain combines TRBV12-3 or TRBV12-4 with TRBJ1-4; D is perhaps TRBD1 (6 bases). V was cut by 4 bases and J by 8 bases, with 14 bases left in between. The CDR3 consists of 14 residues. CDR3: CASSSLDRSEKLFF. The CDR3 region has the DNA TGTGCCAGCAGTTCCTTGGACAGATCCGAAAAACTGTTTTTT.